The rows below give T cell receptor beta chains drawn from one sample of a study of metastatic and nonmetastatic thyroid tumors. TCRdb re-called clones via MiXCR from the PCR reads. Here the sample spans 20,000 or so clones, 32% being singletons. Material: adjacent normal tissue. These receptors were taken from a female donor with papillary thyroid cancer or a benign thyroid nodule (not recorded which). Some clones in this sample may be carry-over from other donors' samples. Each CDR3 is given with its conserved first and last residue. A D gene is named only where the DNA matches it firmly. The listing skips clone size in some rows; elsewhere it reads once, few, many or a size class.

V gene: TRBV6-1
clone size: medium-sized
D gene: .
J gene: TRBJ1-2
CDR3 DNA: TGTGCCAGCCGTTCAGGTGGGCTGGCTAACTATGGCTACACCTTC
CDR3 protein: CASRSGGLANYGYTF

V gene: TRBV30
clone size: .
D gene: TRBD1
J gene: TRBJ1-2
CDR3 DNA: TGTGCCTGGAGTGATGGGACAGTCTATGGCTACACCTTC
CDR3 protein: CAWSDGTVYGYTF

V gene: TRBV30
clone size: medium-sized
D gene: TRBD1
J gene: TRBJ1-1
CDR3 DNA: TGTGCCTGCCGTAGAGGGGGCCCGACTGGGACTGAAGCTTTCTTT
CDR3 protein: CACRRGGPTGTEAFF

V gene: TRBV4-2
clone size: few
D gene: .
J gene: TRBJ2-7
CDR3 DNA: TGTGCCAGCAGCCAAGAGGGGTGGTCCGAGCAGTACTTC
CDR3 protein: CASSQEGWSEQYF

V gene: TRBV28
clone size: .
D gene: .
J gene: TRBJ1-6
CDR3 DNA: TGTACCAGCAGTTCACGCCAGAGGGTGTTTAATTCACAACTCCACTTT
CDR3 protein: CTSSSRQRVFNSQLHF

V gene: TRBV12-3/TRBV12-4
clone size: few
D gene: .
J gene: TRBJ2-1
CDR3 DNA: TGTGCCAGCAGTTTAGCAGGGGGTAAGGGCGATGAGCAGTTCTTC
CDR3 protein: CASSLAGGKGDEQFF

V gene: TRBV12-3/TRBV12-4
clone size: few
D gene: .
J gene: TRBJ2-2
CDR3 DNA: TGTGCCAGCAGTTTTACCGCGCTCACGAACACCGGGGAGCTGTTTTTT
CDR3 protein: CASSFTALTNTGELFF

V gene: TRBV19
clone size: medium-sized
D gene: TRBD1
J gene: TRBJ1-2
CDR3 DNA: TGTGCCAGTAGTCCCCGGGACAGGGGATATGGCTACACCTTC
CDR3 protein: CASSPRDRGYGYTF

V gene: TRBV6-1
clone size: .
D gene: .
J gene: TRBJ1-6
CDR3 DNA: TGTGCCAGCAGTGAAGTGGGCGGAATTTCACCCCTCCACTTT
CDR3 protein: CASSEVGGISPLHF

V gene: TRBV5-1
clone size: .
D gene: .
J gene: TRBJ1-2
CDR3 DNA: TGCGCCAGCAGCTTAGGGGGGGCGTCACTCTATGGCTACACCTTC
CDR3 protein: CASSLGGASLYGYTF

V gene: TRBV9
clone size: many
D gene: TRBD2
J gene: TRBJ2-3
CDR3 DNA: TGTGCCAGCAGCCCCCGGACTAGCGGGGACACAGATACGCAGTATTTT
CDR3 protein: CASSPRTSGDTDTQYF

V gene: TRBV13
clone size: medium-sized
D gene: .
J gene: TRBJ1-1
CDR3 DNA: TGTGCCAGCAGCTTAGTGCGGCAGAACACTGAAGCTTTCTTT
CDR3 protein: CASSLVRQNTEAFF

V gene: TRBV6-1
clone size: once
D gene: .
J gene: TRBJ1-5
CDR3 DNA: TGTGCCAGCAGAGACTTACGTCGGGGGACTAAGCCCCAGCATTTT
CDR3 protein: CASRDLRRGTKPQHF

V gene: TRBV4-1
clone size: medium-sized
D gene: .
J gene: TRBJ2-3
CDR3 DNA: TGCGCCAGCAGCCAAGGTGGATTGGGTACGCAGTATTTT
CDR3 protein: CASSQGGLGTQYF

V gene: TRBV4-2
clone size: many
D gene: .
J gene: TRBJ2-1
CDR3 DNA: TGTGCCAGCAGCCAAGATTTTGGGACTCCCTACAATGAGCAGTTCTTC
CDR3 protein: CASSQDFGTPYNEQFF

V gene: TRBV6-2/TRBV6-3
clone size: .
D gene: .
J gene: TRBJ1-2
CDR3 DNA: TGTGCCAGCAGTTTCGGACAGTATGGCTACACCTTC
CDR3 protein: CASSFGQYGYTF

V gene: TRBV12-3/TRBV12-4
clone size: .
D gene: .
J gene: TRBJ2-1
CDR3 DNA: TGTGCCAGCAGTTTGATCGGCGAGAACTACAATGAGCAGTTCTTC
CDR3 protein: CASSLIGENYNEQFF

V gene: TRBV27
clone size: few
D gene: .
J gene: TRBJ1-5
CDR3 DNA: TGTGCCAGCAGTCCAATAAGGGGGAATCAGCCCCAGCATTTT
CDR3 protein: CASSPIRGNQPQHF

V gene: TRBV6-1
clone size: few
D gene: TRBD1
J gene: TRBJ1-2
CDR3 DNA: TGTGCCAGCAGTGGCTTATACAGGGGGCAGGGCTACACCTTC
CDR3 protein: CASSGLYRGQGYTF

V gene: TRBV11-3
clone size: few
D gene: .
J gene: TRBJ2-2
CDR3 DNA: TGTGCCAGCAGAGATAGGGGGGAGCTGTTTTTT
CDR3 protein: CASRDRGELFF

V gene: TRBV9
clone size: many
D gene: TRBD1
J gene: TRBJ2-7
CDR3 DNA: TGTGCCAGCAGCGAACAGGGGATTGACGAGCAGTACTTC
CDR3 protein: CASSEQGIDEQYF

V gene: TRBV11-2
clone size: .
D gene: .
J gene: TRBJ2-1
CDR3 DNA: TGTGCCAGCAGGCGGGACTACAATGAGCAGTTCTTC
CDR3 protein: CASRRDYNEQFF

V gene: TRBV6-1
clone size: many
D gene: .
J gene: TRBJ2-1
CDR3 DNA: TGTGCCAGCAGTGAAGAGCCATCCCCCTACAATGAGCAGTTCTTC
CDR3 protein: CASSEEPSPYNEQFF

V gene: TRBV6-2/TRBV6-3
clone size: .
D gene: .
J gene: TRBJ2-7
CDR3 DNA: TGTGCCAGCAGGCATCCGGGGCCTGTCACCTACGAGCAGTACTTC
CDR3 protein: CASRHPGPVTYEQYF

V gene: TRBV28
clone size: few
D gene: TRBD1
J gene: TRBJ1-1
CDR3 DNA: TGTGCCAGCAGTACACAGGGGGGGAAGGCTGAAGCTTTCTTT
CDR3 protein: CASSTQGGKAEAFF

V gene: TRBV4-2
clone size: many
D gene: .
J gene: TRBJ1-1
CDR3 DNA: TGTGCCAGCAGCCTGATTGGGGCCGGCAGGGGACGAGGGAACACTGAAGCTTTCTTT
CDR3 protein: CASSLIGAGRGRGNTEAFF

V gene: TRBV2
clone size: .
D gene: .
J gene: TRBJ2-7
CDR3 DNA: TGTGCCAGCGCCCGAGCTCACTACGAGCAGTACTTC
CDR3 protein: CASARAHYEQYF

V gene: TRBV20-1
clone size: .
D gene: .
J gene: TRBJ2-7
CDR3 DNA: TGCAGTGCCCCACCCAGGACGGCTAACTACGAGCAGTACTTC
CDR3 protein: CSAPPRTANYEQYF

V gene: TRBV9
clone size: few
D gene: TRBD2
J gene: TRBJ2-7
CDR3 DNA: TGTGCCAGCAGCGTGGGGCGGGAGGAAGCCTACGAGCAGTACTTC
CDR3 protein: CASSVGREEAYEQYF

V gene: TRBV12-3/TRBV12-4
clone size: .
D gene: .
J gene: TRBJ1-1
CDR3 DNA: TGTGCCAGCAGCCTTCTGTCTATAATTAACACTGAAGCTTTCTTT
CDR3 protein: CASSLLSIINTEAFF

V gene: TRBV4-1
clone size: .
D gene: .
J gene: TRBJ2-7
CDR3 DNA: TGCGCCAGCAGCCAAGATAGGAGACTGTTCTACGAGCAGTACTTC
CDR3 protein: CASSQDRRLFYEQYF

V gene: TRBV2
clone size: few
D gene: .
J gene: TRBJ1-2
CDR3 DNA: TGTGCCAGCACGCCGGGGGGCGTATATGGCTACACCTTC
CDR3 protein: CASTPGGVYGYTF

V gene: TRBV9
clone size: many
D gene: TRBD1
J gene: TRBJ1-1
CDR3 DNA: TGTGCCAGCAGCGTAGCCGGCGAGACAGGGGGCACTGAAGCTTTCTTT
CDR3 protein: CASSVAGETGGTEAFF

V gene: TRBV6-1
clone size: .
D gene: .
J gene: TRBJ1-3
CDR3 DNA: TGTGCCAGCAAAACGCAGGGAAGCGGATACACCATATATTTT
CDR3 protein: CASKTQGSGYTIYF

V gene: TRBV28
clone size: few
D gene: TRBD1
J gene: TRBJ1-1
CDR3 DNA: TGTGCCAGCAGTTTACGCGGACAGGGGGTTGAAGCTTTCTTT
CDR3 protein: CASSLRGQGVEAFF